The clone carrying this TCR beta chain was seen only a few times. Its target is not known. Germline CDR1 is SGDLS and CDR2 is YYNGEE. The CDR3 runs 13 residues. Trimming stripped 4 bases from V and 5 bases from J, with 12 bases between. Sequencing used immunoSEQ multiplex PCR; TCRdb keeps in-frame clones, though not all of them. Of roughly 50,000 clones listed, about 81% are singletons. These data come from a study of a mutant IDH1 vaccine in newly diagnosed glioma. Overall study findings and caveats: Among all patients, vaccine-induced immune responses occurred in about 93%. Shifts in the top peripheral T cell clonotypes seemed unrelated to pseudoprogression.

Time point specified: week 23, last vaccination. Every vaccine dose comprised 300 ug of mutant IDH1 20-mer peptide plus topical imiquimod. The specimen comprised PBMCs, sampled from a glioma patient whose treatment included an IDH1 peptide vaccine. The V gene is TRBV9, the J gene TRBJ1-2; D is ambiguous. This sequence was found in a middle-aged woman with glioma. Some clones in this sample may be carry-over from other donors' samples. The CDR3 is CASSPEKGYGYTF. CDR3 sequence (DNA): TGTGCCAGCAGCCCGGAGAAAGGTTATGGCTACACCTTC.